Listed below are T cell receptor beta chains from one sample, sequenced in a study of beta chain features in type 1 diabetes. The method was immunoSEQ multiplex PCR; TCRdb's version includes in-frame clones alone and lacks a portion of them. Here the sample spans about 140,000 clones, approximately 9.8% being singletons. The sample taken for sequencing was central memory CD4+ T cells from blood. The receptor set was obtained from a woman between 35 and 50 years old in good health. CDR3s include the opening cysteine and the closing phenylalanine or tryptophan. The order of the fields is D gene, clone size, J gene, V gene, CDR3 DNA, CDR3 protein. D genes are given only for firm matches. Clone size is stated in some rows and not others, as once, few, many or a class when expanded.

TRBD1 . TRBJ2-5 TRBV5-6 TGTGCCAGCAGTCCGACCGGGACAGGTTTTGAGACCCAGTACTTC CASSPTGTGFETQYF
TRBD1 . TRBJ1-2 TRBV6-6 TGTGCCAGCGGATCCATACAGGGGGCTAACTATGGCTACACCTTC CASGSIQGANYGYTF
TRBD2 few TRBJ2-7 TRBV7-9 TGTGCCAGCAGCACGACTAGCGTAGGCTACGAGCAGTACTTC CASSTTSVGYEQYF
. few TRBJ1-5 TRBV12-2 TGTGCAAGTCGCTTAGAGGACAGGGATGGTCAGCCCCAGCATTTT CASRLEDRDGQPQHF
TRBD1 . TRBJ2-7 TRBV27 TGTGCCAGCAGTTCGACAGGGGATCACTCCTACGAGCAGTACTTC CASSSTGDHSYEQYF
. few TRBJ2-5 TRBV2 TGTGCCAGCAGCCAGTGGGAGACCCAGTACTTC CASSQWETQYF
TRBD2 . TRBJ2-3 TRBV5-1 TGCGCCAGCAGCCCCGGGACTAGCGGTCGACTGGATACGCAGTATTTT CASSPGTSGRLDTQYF
. few TRBJ2-5 TRBV6-5 TGTGCCAGCAGTTACTCGCCCACCCAGGAAGAGACCCAGTACTTC CASSYSPTQEETQYF
. few TRBJ2-5 TRBV29-1 TGCAGCGTTGGTCAGAAACAAGAGACCCAGTACTTC CSVGQKQETQYF
. few TRBJ1-3 TRBV5-1 TGCGCCAGCAGCTTGGATCGGGGTTGGTCTGGAAACACCATATATTTT CASSLDRGWSGNTIYF
TRBD1 . TRBJ2-3 TRBV4-1 TGCGCCAGCAGCCAAGATTTTGGGACAGGGGTAGATACGCAGTATTTT CASSQDFGTGVDTQYF
TRBD2 . TRBJ2-4 TRBV5-1 TGCGCCAGCAGTTTAGCGGGGGAGGACAAAAACATTCAGTACTTC CASSLAGEDKNIQYF
TRBD1 few TRBJ2-3 TRBV7-2 TGTGCCAGCAGCAGGACAGGGAGATCAGATACGCAGTATTTT CASSRTGRSDTQYF
TRBD2 . TRBJ2-7 TRBV5-4 TGTGCCAGCAGCTTAGGAAGCGGGGGGGCCGTTTACGAGCAGTACTTC CASSLGSGGAVYEQYF
TRBD1 . TRBJ1-5 TRBV29-1 TGCAGCTTTTGGGACAGACACAGTTTATCGTGCAATCAGCCCCAGCATTTT CSFWDRHSLSCNQPQHF
. few TRBJ1-4 TRBV6-5 TGTGCCAGCAGTGAAGCATCTTTT CASSEASF
. many TRBJ2-7 TRBV18 TGTGCCAGCTCATGGTCAGGGGATTCGGATGAGCAGTACTTC CASSWSGDSDEQYF